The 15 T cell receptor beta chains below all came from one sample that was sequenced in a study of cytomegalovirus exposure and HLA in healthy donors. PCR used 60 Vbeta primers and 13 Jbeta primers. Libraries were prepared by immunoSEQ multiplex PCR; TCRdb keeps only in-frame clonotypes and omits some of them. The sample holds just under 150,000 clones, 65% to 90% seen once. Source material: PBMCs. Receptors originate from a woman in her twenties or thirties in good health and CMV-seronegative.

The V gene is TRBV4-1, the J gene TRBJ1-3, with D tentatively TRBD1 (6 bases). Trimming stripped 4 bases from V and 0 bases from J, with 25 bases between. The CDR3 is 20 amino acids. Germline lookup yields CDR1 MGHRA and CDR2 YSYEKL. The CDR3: CASSLSAGTFQTRSGNTIYF. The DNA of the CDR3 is TGCGCCAGCAGCCTCTCAGCCGGGACATTCCAGACCCGCTCTGGAAACACCATATATTTT.

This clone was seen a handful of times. As DNA, the CDR3 is TGTGCCAGCAGTTTCTTGGGCAATTCACCCCTCCACTTT. Translating gives CASSFLGNSPLHF. The chain combines TRBV6-5 with TRBJ1-6, with unresolved D. Trimming left V 4 bases short and J 7 bases short, with 8 bases between. CDR3 length equals 13 residues. Germline CDR1 reads MNHEY; CDR2 reads SVGAGI.

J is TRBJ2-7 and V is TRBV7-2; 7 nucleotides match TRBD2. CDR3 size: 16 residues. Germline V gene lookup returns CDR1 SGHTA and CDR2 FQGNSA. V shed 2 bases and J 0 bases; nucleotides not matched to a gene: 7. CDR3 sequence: CASSLLIASGSYEQYF. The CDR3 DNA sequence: TGTGCCAGCAGCTTACTAATTGCTAGCGGCTCCTACGAGCAGTACTTC.

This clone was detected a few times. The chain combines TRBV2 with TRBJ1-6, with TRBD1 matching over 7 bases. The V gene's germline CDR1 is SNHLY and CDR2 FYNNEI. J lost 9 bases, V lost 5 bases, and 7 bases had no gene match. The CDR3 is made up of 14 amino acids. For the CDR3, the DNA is TGTGCCAGCAGTTACGACAGGGCGGGTTCACCCCTCCACTTT. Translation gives CASSYDRAGSPLHF.

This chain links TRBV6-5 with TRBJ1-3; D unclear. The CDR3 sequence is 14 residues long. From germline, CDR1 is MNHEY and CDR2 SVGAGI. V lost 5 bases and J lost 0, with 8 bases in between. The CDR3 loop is CASSPDISGNTIYF. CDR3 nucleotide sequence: TGTGCCAGCAGTCCTGACATCTCTGGAAACACCATATATTTT.

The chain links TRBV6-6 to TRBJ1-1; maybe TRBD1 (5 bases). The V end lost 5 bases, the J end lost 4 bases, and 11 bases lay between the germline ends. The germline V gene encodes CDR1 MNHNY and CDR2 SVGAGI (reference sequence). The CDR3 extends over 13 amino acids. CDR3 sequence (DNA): TGTGCCAGCAGTGCGGGGGGGGGCACTGAAGCTTTCTTT. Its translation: CASSAGGGTEAFF.

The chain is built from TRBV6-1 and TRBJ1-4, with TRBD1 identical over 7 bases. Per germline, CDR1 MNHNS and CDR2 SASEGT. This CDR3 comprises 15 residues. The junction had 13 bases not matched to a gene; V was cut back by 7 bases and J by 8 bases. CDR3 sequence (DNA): TGTGCCAGCACTTCCAAGTCAGGGGGACTGGAAAAACTGTTTTTT. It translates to CASTSKSGGLEKLFF.

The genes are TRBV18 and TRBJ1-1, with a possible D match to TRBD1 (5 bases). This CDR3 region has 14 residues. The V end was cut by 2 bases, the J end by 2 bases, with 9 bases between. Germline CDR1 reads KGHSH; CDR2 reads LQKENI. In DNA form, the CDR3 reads TGTGCCAGCTCACCAGGAGGGACCAACACTGAAGCTTTCTTT. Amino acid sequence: CASSPGGTNTEAFF.

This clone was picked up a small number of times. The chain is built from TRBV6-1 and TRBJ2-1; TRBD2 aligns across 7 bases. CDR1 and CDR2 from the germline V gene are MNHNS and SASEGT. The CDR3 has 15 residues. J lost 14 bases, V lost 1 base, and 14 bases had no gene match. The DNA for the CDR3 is TGTGCCAGCAGTGAAGACCCGCCGGAGCGGGAATGGGAGTTCTTC. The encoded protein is CASSEDPPEREWEFF.

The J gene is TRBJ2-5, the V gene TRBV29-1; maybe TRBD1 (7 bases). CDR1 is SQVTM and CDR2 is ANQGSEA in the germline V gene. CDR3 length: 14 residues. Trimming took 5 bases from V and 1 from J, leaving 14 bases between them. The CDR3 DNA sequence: TGCAGCGTTCGCGGGACAGACCTCCAAGAGACCCAGTACTTC. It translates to CSVRGTDLQETQYF.

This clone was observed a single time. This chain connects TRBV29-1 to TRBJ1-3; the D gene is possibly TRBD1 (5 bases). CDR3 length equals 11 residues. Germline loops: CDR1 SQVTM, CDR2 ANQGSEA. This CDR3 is CRGDSGNTIYF. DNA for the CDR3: TGCAGAGGGGACTCTGGAAACACCATATATTTT.

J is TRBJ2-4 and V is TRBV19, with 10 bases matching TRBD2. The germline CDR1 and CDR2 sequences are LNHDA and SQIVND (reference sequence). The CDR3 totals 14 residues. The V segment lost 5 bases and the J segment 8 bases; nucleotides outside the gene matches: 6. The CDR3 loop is CASSQSGRADIQYF. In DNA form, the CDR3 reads TGTGCCAGTAGTCAAAGCGGGAGGGCAGACATTCAGTACTTC.

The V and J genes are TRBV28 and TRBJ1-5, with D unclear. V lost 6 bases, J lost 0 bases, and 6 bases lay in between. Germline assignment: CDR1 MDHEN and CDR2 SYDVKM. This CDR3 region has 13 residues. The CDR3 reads CASRTFSNQPQHF. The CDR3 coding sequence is TGTGCCAGCAGAACATTTAGCAATCAGCCCCAGCATTTT. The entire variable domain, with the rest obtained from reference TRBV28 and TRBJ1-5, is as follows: DVKVTQSSRYLVKRTGEKVFLECVQDMDHENMFWYRQDPGLGLRLIYFSYDVKMKEKGDIPEGYSVSREKKERFSLILESASTNQTSMYLCASRTFSNQPQHFGDGTRLSIL.

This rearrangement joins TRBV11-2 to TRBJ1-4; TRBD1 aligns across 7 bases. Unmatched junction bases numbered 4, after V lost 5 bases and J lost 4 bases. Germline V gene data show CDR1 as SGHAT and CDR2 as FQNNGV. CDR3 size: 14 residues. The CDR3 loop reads CASSRDSFNEKLFF. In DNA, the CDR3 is TGTGCCAGCAGCCGGGACAGTTTTAATGAAAAACTGTTTTTT.

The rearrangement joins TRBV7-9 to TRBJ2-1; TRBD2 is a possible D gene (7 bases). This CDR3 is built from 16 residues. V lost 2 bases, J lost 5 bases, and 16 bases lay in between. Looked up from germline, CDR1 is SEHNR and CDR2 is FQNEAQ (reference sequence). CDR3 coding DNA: TGTGCCAGCAGCTTAACGGGCGGGGGCTACAACAATGAGCAGTTCTTC. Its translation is CASSLTGGGYNNEQFF.